Included here is one TCR beta chain sequence, with context. The antigen is undetermined. The sample comes from a study of T cells after yellow fever vaccination. Study information: Those fractions that held only low numbers of cells were prepared using the SMART-Seq v4 Ultra Low Input RNA kit. Study-level findings and limits: Highly abundant clonotypes carried over from the bulk population could end up in FACS-sorted repertoires as contaminants. Though weaker, the secondary response peaked faster, on day 5 versus 15.

A process of 5'RACE template switching, which added a universal primer site and UMIs, was used to make TCR cDNA. Each CDR3 protein gets one entry after TCRdb re-called the 5' RACE reads with MiXCR. The data show around 320,000 distinct CDR3 sequences, approximately 11% seen once. Trimming cost V 5 bases and J 4 bases, with 15 bases left between them. This CDR3 region has 15 residues. Germline-derived CDR1 and CDR2 are SGHTA and FQGNSA. This rearrangement joins TRBV7-2 to TRBJ2-1, with a tentative D call TRBD1 (6 bases). The TCR originated in a man aged 18 to 29 who received the YFV17D yellow fever vaccine. The input for sequencing was CD4+ T cells sorted from PBMCs, taken 45 days after the yellow fever booster vaccination. This CDR3 is CASSPRHRDYNEQFF. Written as DNA, the CDR3 is TGTGCCAGCAGCCCGCGTCACAGGGATTACAATGAGCAGTTCTTC. The whole variable domain, filled in from reference TRBV7-2 and TRBJ2-1, reads GAGVSQSPSNKVTEKGKDVELRCDPISGHTALYWYRQSLGQGLEFLIYFQGNSAPDKSGLPSDRFSAERTGGSVSTLTIQRTQQEDSAVYLCASSPRHRDYNEQFFGPGTRLTVL.